Below are 13 T cell receptor beta chains sequenced from a single sample in a study of cytomegalovirus exposure and HLA in healthy donors. Vbeta (60) and Jbeta (13) primers were used in the PCR. Sequencing used immunoSEQ multiplex PCR; TCRdb keeps in-frame clones, though not all of them. The sample includes fewer than 120,000 clones, about 90% of them seen just once. The specimen sequenced was PBMCs. The receptors originated from a middle-aged man in good health and CMV-seronegative.

This chain connects TRBV4-3 to TRBJ2-1; no firm D call. V was trimmed by 0 bases and J by 12 bases, leaving 15 bases between them. Germline V gene lookup returns CDR1 LGHNA and CDR2 YSLEER. The CDR3 consists of 14 residues. CDR3 DNA sequence: TGCGCCAGCAGCCAAGAAGTGTTCGTAGGCGGGCAGTTCTTC. Translated: CASSQEVFVGGQFF.

The chain links TRBV6-1 to TRBJ1-5; 9 nucleotides agree with TRBD1. Trimming cost V 4 bases and J 7 bases; bases outside gene matches: 8. CDR1 MNHNS and CDR2 SASEGT come from the germline V gene. The CDR3 length is 15 residues. The CDR3 DNA is TGTGCCAGCAGTGCCGGGACAGGGAAGAACCAGCCCCAGCATTTT. This gives the protein CASSAGTGKNQPQHF.

A single count supports this clone. The chain links TRBV2 to TRBJ2-2; D unclear. Looked up from germline, CDR1 is SNHLY and CDR2 is FYNNEI. Trimming cost V 6 bases and J 3 bases, with 2 bases left between them. CDR3 length equals 11 residues. The CDR3 protein is CASSDTGELFF. CDR3 nucleotide sequence: TGTGCCAGCAGCGACACCGGGGAGCTGTTTTTT.

The chain links TRBV7-9 to TRBJ1-5, with D possibly being TRBD1 (6 bases). V shed 1 base and J shed 1 base, with 14 bases lying between them. The germline V gene has CDR1 SEHNR and CDR2 FQNEAQ (reference sequence). The CDR3 runs 17 residues. The CDR3 DNA sequence: TGTGCCAGCAGCTTAGGTGGGAGGGGGAAAAGCAATCAGCCCCAGCATTTT. Translation gives CASSLGGRGKSNQPQHF.

This rearrangement joins TRBV7-2 to TRBJ2-3; 7 bases agree with TRBD2. The CDR3 extends over 16 amino acids. Germline V lookup: CDR1 SGHTA, CDR2 FQGNSA. J lost 2 bases, V lost 1 base, and 6 bases had no gene match. The chain's CDR3 is CASSLDGGGITDTQYF. CDR3 in DNA: TGTGCCAGCAGCTTAGATGGCGGGGGTATCACAGATACGCAGTATTTT.

The rearrangement uses TRBV19 and TRBJ2-7; TRBD2 aligns across 7 bases. The length of the CDR3 is 16 residues. V was clipped by 0 bases and J by 1 base; unmatched bases: 6. Looked up from germline, CDR1 is LNHDA and CDR2 is SQIVND (reference sequence). This CDR3 reads CASSIEGGSGSYEQYF. CDR3 bases: TGTGCCAGTAGTATAGAGGGCGGGAGCGGGTCCTACGAGCAGTACTTC. The full variable domain, with the rest looked up from reference TRBV19 and TRBJ2-7, is DGGITQSPKYLFRKEGQNVTLSCEQNLNHDAMYWYRQDPGQGLRLIYYSQIVNDFQKGDIAEGYSVSREKKESFPLTVTSAQKNPTAFYLCASSIEGGSGSYEQYFGPGTRLTVT.

J is TRBJ1-2 and V is TRBV5-1; D unclear. CDR1 is SGHRS and CDR2 is YFSETQ in the germline V gene. Trimming left V 0 bases short and J 7 bases short, with 7 bases between. The CDR3 is 12 residues long. As DNA, the CDR3 is TGCGCCAGCAGCTTGGATATCTCTGGCTACACCTTC. As protein: CASSLDISGYTF. Full variable domain (remainder filled in from reference TRBV5-1 and TRBJ1-2): KAGVTQTPRYLIKTRGQQVTLSCSPISGHRSVSWYQQTPGQGLQFLFEYFSETQRNKGNFPGRFSGRQFSNSRSEMNVSTLELGDSALYLCASSLDISGYTFGSGTRLTVV.

V gene TRBV27 combines with J gene TRBJ1-5; D gene unclear. The V end was cut by 3 bases, the J end by 7 bases, with 19 bases between. CDR3 length equals 16 residues. CDR1 and CDR2 from the germline V gene are MNHEY and SMNVEV (reference sequence). This CDR3 is CASSLSWTAREQPQHF. CDR3 nucleotide sequence: TGTGCCAGCAGTTTGTCCTGGACGGCCCGGGAGCAGCCCCAGCATTTT.

V is TRBV7-8 and J is TRBJ2-7; tentatively, D is TRBD1 (6 bases). Germline V gene sequence: CDR1 SGHVS, CDR2 FQNEAQ. Trimming took 4 bases from V and 1 from J, leaving 20 bases between them. The CDR3 consists of 17 residues. The CDR3, as DNA: TGTGCCAGCAGCTCAGGACGCTTGACAGGTTCTTCCTACGAGCAGTACTTC. Translating it yields CASSSGRLTGSSYEQYF.

Points on this clone: One end of the junction fails to match germline, which may point to a read error. CDR3 in amino acids: CASRKDRRNPEAFF. The CDR3, as DNA: TGTGCCAGCAGGAAGGACAGGAGGAACCCTGAAGCTTTCTTT. V is TRBV5-4 and J is TRBJ1-1, with 7 positions matching TRBD1. This CDR3 has 14 residues. In germline, CDR1 is SGHNT, CDR2 YYREEE (reference sequence).

The chain has TRBV6-1 and TRBJ2-5; 13 nucleotides agree with TRBD2. Germline V gene sequence: CDR1 MNHNS, CDR2 SASEGT. V lost 7 bases and J lost 4; bases outside the gene matches: 3. This CDR3 has 14 residues. CDR3 protein: CASKLAGGLETQYF. CDR3 DNA: TGTGCCAGCAAACTAGCGGGGGGGTTAGAGACCCAGTACTTC.

J is TRBJ1-2 and V is TRBV5-6; no reliable D call. The CDR3 extends over 13 amino acids. Germline-derived CDR1 and CDR2 are SGHDT and YYEEEE. Trimming took off 4 bases at V and 6 bases at J, with 13 bases between the two ends. CDR3 DNA: TGTGCCAGCAGCCCCGCGGGGAGGGATGGCTACACCTTC. Its translation: CASSPAGRDGYTF.

For this clone: The sample holds other DNA sequences that translate to the same CDR3. The V call is TRBV6-5, the J call TRBJ1-2; 8 nucleotides match TRBD1. The CDR3 length is 14 residues. J was trimmed by 4 bases and V by 3 bases; bases with no gene match: 4. Germline V gene lookup returns CDR1 MNHEY and CDR2 SVGAGI. The CDR3 DNA is TGTGCCAGCAGTTATTCCAGGGGGCCCTATGGCTACACCTTC. It specifies CASSYSRGPYGYTF.